This TCR beta chain was sequenced for a study of OX40 agonist ivuxolimab in advanced cancers. Across the whole study: Every 2 weeks, patients got intravenous ivuxolimab at one of six dose levels (0.01-10 mg/kg). Prior therapy, whether anti-PD-1, anti-PD-L1 or anti-CTLA-4, was allowed, and roughly 40% had some. Findings and caveats of the study: Clonal expansion by week 6 occurred in CD4+ and CD8+ blood T cells (at 0.1 to 3.0 mg/kg). Researchers report that CD8+ T cells had, on average, more expanded clones than CD4+.

This clone has only one observation. Its antigen is undetermined. Sequenced by immunoSEQ multiplex PCR; TCRdb stores in-frame clones only, minus some. This sample yields 65,000 to 80,000 clones, of which approximately 88% are seen a single time; approximately 13% belongs to the top ten. V lost 2 bases and J lost 1, with 12 bases in between. The CDR3 runs 15 residues. Germline assignment: CDR1 SGHNT and CDR2 YYREEE (reference sequence). The TCR originated in an adult with an advanced solid tumor such as melanoma, head and neck, liver or kidney cancer. The gene calls are TRBV5-4 and TRBJ1-1; D ambiguous. Sequences were derived from CD4+ or CD8+ T cells sorted from blood, sampled in a trial of the OX40 agonist ivuxolimab. CDR3 DNA sequence: TGTGCCAGCAGCTTTCCATTTCGAGAGAACACTGAAGCTTTCTTT. Translating it yields CASSFPFRENTEAFF.